The 21 T cell receptor beta chains listed next were all sequenced from one sample in a study of shared clonotypes between healthy human individuals. Naive CD8 populations comprised CD45RO-negative cells positively selected for CCR7, excluding terminally differentiated effector memory CD45RA+ cells. Method: immunoSEQ multiplex PCR; TCRdb's copy keeps in-frame clones and lacks some. The table includes about 2 million clones, 85% to 95% detected once. What was sequenced was naive CD8+ T cells sorted from blood. Receptors originate from a man between 18 and 29 years old in good health.

The rearrangement links TRBV27 to TRBJ1-2; 8 bases map to TRBD1. J gave up 0 bases and V 4 bases, and 7 bases lay outside the gene matches. The CDR3 loop spans 16 amino acids. The germline gives CDR1 MNHEY, CDR2 SMNVEV (reference sequence). The CDR3 here is CASSSQTGGANYGYTF. The CDR3 bases are TGTGCCAGCAGTTCCCAAACAGGGGGAGCTAACTATGGCTACACCTTC.

The chain couples TRBV5-4 to TRBJ1-1; D gene ambiguous. Germline loops: CDR1 SGHNT, CDR2 YYREEE (reference sequence). The V end was cut by 3 bases, the J end by 8 bases, with 8 bases between. The CDR3 totals 11 residues. The CDR3 protein is CASSYGPEAFF. DNA for the CDR3: TGTGCCAGCAGCTACGGACCAGAAGCTTTCTTT.

The rearrangement uses TRBV27 and TRBJ2-1; no definite D call. Germline-derived CDR1 and CDR2 are MNHEY and SMNVEV (reference sequence). Trimming took off 2 bases at V and 3 bases at J, with 11 bases between the two ends. This CDR3 region has 15 residues. CDR3 protein: CASSLRSPLYNEQFF. CDR3 nucleotide sequence: TGTGCCAGCAGTTTAAGGTCCCCGCTCTACAATGAGCAGTTCTTC.

CDR3 in amino acids: CASSLDRGTPMDTQYF. The CDR3 bases are TGTGCCAGCAGCTTAGATCGTGGGACCCCCATGGATACGCAGTATTTT. This chain uses TRBV11-2 with TRBJ2-3; D tentatively fits TRBD1 or TRBD2 (5 bases each). This CDR3 contains 16 residues. CDR1 and CDR2 from the germline V gene are SGHAT and FQNNGV. The ends were cut back, 0 bases at V and 6 bases at J, with 16 bases in the middle.

V and J are TRBV11-2 and TRBJ2-7; TRBD1 aligns across 8 bases. The germline CDR1 and CDR2 sequences are SGHAT and FQNNGV. This CDR3 has 16 amino acids. J lost 4 bases, V lost 4 bases, and 12 bases had no gene match. CDR3: CASSYPLDREGYEQYF. The CDR3 DNA follows: TGTGCCAGCAGCTACCCTCTGGACAGGGAAGGATACGAGCAGTACTTC.

This clone was seen a single time. V and J are TRBV27 and TRBJ2-7; D unclear. CDR3 size: 13 residues. Trimming left V 8 bases short and J 2 bases short, with 13 bases between. From germline, CDR1 is MNHEY and CDR2 SMNVEV (reference sequence). CDR3 sequence reads: CASGTLPAYEQYF. DNA of the CDR3: TGTGCCAGCGGCACTCTTCCGGCCTACGAGCAGTACTTC.

This rearrangement joins TRBV28 to TRBJ2-2; 14 nucleotides align to TRBD2. Germline loops: CDR1 MDHEN, CDR2 SYDVKM. The CDR3 sequence is 19 residues long. J lost 5 bases, V lost 2 bases, and 10 bases had no gene match. The CDR3, as DNA: TGTGCCAGCAGTTTAGCCCCGGGACTAGCGGGAGTATGGACCGGGGAGCTGTTTTTT. This gives the protein CASSLAPGLAGVWTGELFF.

About this clone itself: Other DNA sequences in this sample translate to the same CDR3. This chain uses TRBV27 with TRBJ1-3; D is undetermined. Germline V gives CDR1 MNHEY, CDR2 SMNVEV (reference sequence). V lost 3 bases and J 0 bases, leaving 6 bases between the germline ends. The CDR3 is made up of 14 amino acids. The CDR3 loop reads CASSLTASGNTIYF. CDR3 bases: TGTGCCAGCAGTTTGACGGCCTCTGGAAACACCATATATTTT.

This rearrangement joins TRBV27 to TRBJ1-2; 12 positions agree with TRBD1. This CDR3 is 14 amino acids long. Germline-derived CDR1 and CDR2 are MNHEY and SMNVEV (reference sequence). V dropped 3 bases and J dropped 6; count of bases not matched to a gene: 2. Written as DNA, the CDR3 is TGTGCCAGCAGTTTCGGGACAGGGGGCAATGGCTACACCTTC. Translation gives CASSFGTGGNGYTF.

The chain carries TRBV4-3 and TRBJ1-1; maybe TRBD1 (5 bases). Trimming removed 5 bases at V and 1 base at J, with 14 bases between. CDR1 is LGHNA, CDR2 YSLEER, per germline. This CDR3 has 15 residues. CDR3 bases: TGCGCCAGCAGCACTTCGCTTGGGGCGAACACTGAAGCTTTCTTT. This sequence encodes CASSTSLGANTEAFF.

This clone appeared once. V is TRBV10-1 and J is TRBJ2-5, with 7 bases lining up with TRBD1. The J segment lost 5 bases and the V segment lost 3 bases, leaving 6 bases of the junction unmatched. CDR1 and CDR2 (germline): WNHNN, SYGVQD (reference sequence). CDR3 length: 14 residues. The CDR3 region is CASSDDRAWETQYF. In nucleotides, the CDR3 is TGCGCCAGCAGTGACGACAGGGCATGGGAGACCCAGTACTTC.

The sample holds one count of this clone. This sequence joins TRBV7-2 and TRBJ2-2, with a tentative D call TRBD1 (5 bases). Between the trimmed V and J ends, which lost 6 bases and 0 bases, there was a span of 11 bases. This CDR3 has 15 residues. In germline, CDR1 is SGHTA, CDR2 FQGNSA. The CDR3 DNA reads TGTGCCAGCAGTTTCACAGGACCGAACACCGGGGAGCTGTTTTTT. It yields the protein CASSFTGPNTGELFF.

V and J are TRBV10-3 and TRBJ2-7; 8 bases line up with TRBD1. J gave up 1 base and V 0 bases, and 5 bases lay outside the gene matches. CDR1 ENHRY and CDR2 SYGVKD come from the germline V gene. This CDR3 has 16 residues. Here the CDR3 reads CAISESWTGPSYEQYF. CDR3 bases: TGTGCCATCAGTGAGTCATGGACAGGGCCATCCTACGAGCAGTACTTC.

The chain is built from TRBV5-5 and TRBJ2-3; a weak D match, TRBD1 (5 bases). CDR3 length: 14 residues. Trimming cost V 0 bases and J 6 bases, with 11 bases left between them. In germline, CDR1 is SGHKS, CDR2 YYEKEE (reference sequence). CDR3 loop: CASSLVPGYDTQYF. The DNA of the CDR3 is TGTGCCAGCAGCTTGGTACCAGGGTACGATACGCAGTATTTT. Supplemented by reference TRBV5-5 and TRBJ2-3, the full variable domain reads DAGVTQSPTHLIKTRGQQVTLRCSPISGHKSVSWYQQVLGQGPQFIFQYYEKEERGRGNFPDRFSARQFPNYSSELNVNALLLGDSALYLCASSLVPGYDTQYFGPGTRLTVL.

The gene calls are TRBV5-1 and TRBJ1-5; 9 nucleotides agree with TRBD1. This CDR3 has 19 residues. The germline gives CDR1 SGHRS, CDR2 YFSETQ. Unmatched junction bases numbered 14, after V lost 4 bases and J lost 0 bases. In nucleotides, the CDR3 is TGCGCCAGCAGCGTTAGGACAGGGGCCGCGAGTTATAGCAATCAGCCCCAGCATTTT. This translates into CASSVRTGAASYSNQPQHF.

The chain couples TRBV9 to TRBJ2-2, with D perhaps matching TRBD1 or TRBD2 (5 bases each). Between the trimmed V and J ends, which lost 3 bases and 13 bases, there was a span of 22 bases. The CDR3 runs 15 residues. The germline gives CDR1 SGDLS, CDR2 YYNGEE. The CDR3 nucleotides read TGTGCCAGCAGCGCCCCGGGGCTTGAGCTGGTGGGGCTGTTTTTT. It translates to CASSAPGLELVGLFF. Looking up the rest from reference TRBV9 and TRBJ2-2 gives the full variable domain: DSGVTQTPKHLITATGQRVTLRCSPRSGDLSVYWYQQSLDQGLQFLIQYYNGEERAKGNILERFSAQQFPDLHSELNLSSLELGDSALYFCASSAPGLELVGLFFGEGSRLTVL.

The chain combines TRBV6-5 with TRBJ1-5, with D possibly being TRBD1 (5 bases). V dropped 0 bases and J dropped 9 bases, with 15 bases sitting between them. Germline CDR1 MNHEY, CDR2 SVGAGI. The CDR3 loop spans 15 amino acids. The CDR3 sequence: CASSYSGDSGAPQHF. In DNA form, the CDR3 reads TGTGCCAGCAGTTACTCGGGTGACAGCGGGGCGCCCCAGCATTTT.

The rearrangement uses TRBV29-1 and TRBJ2-2; maybe TRBD1 (5 bases). Trimming removed 4 bases from V and 6 bases from J, with 15 bases in between. This CDR3 has 14 amino acids. In germline, CDR1 is SQVTM, CDR2 ANQGSEA. The CDR3 region has the DNA TGCAGCGTTGTTGTGGCAGGGTTCGCCGGGGAGCTGTTTTTT. Protein: CSVVVAGFAGELFF.

This clone was recorded a few times. This rearrangement joins TRBV30 to TRBJ2-2, with D tentatively TRBD1 (6 bases). The CDR3 runs 14 residues. Germline V gene data show CDR1 as GTSNPN and CDR2 as SVGIG (reference sequence). V lost 5 bases and J 0 bases, leaving 10 bases between the germline ends. CDR3 bases: TGTGCCTGGGGGGGACATTCGAACACCGGGGAGCTGTTTTTT. It yields the protein CAWGGHSNTGELFF.

The CDR3 loop is CASSLLGALNQPQHF. CDR3 DNA sequence: TGTGCCAGCAGCCTCCTAGGGGCGCTCAATCAGCCCCAGCATTTT. This chain joins TRBV7-2 and TRBJ1-5; tentative D call: TRBD1 (5 bases). This CDR3 has 15 amino acids. Trimming pared 5 bases from V and 3 bases from J, leaving 14 bases between. The germline V gene has CDR1 SGHTA and CDR2 FQGNSA.

The J gene is TRBJ2-1, the V gene TRBV2; D may be TRBD1 (6 bases). Trimming took 2 bases from V and 4 from J, leaving 18 bases between them. This CDR3 region has 17 residues. Per the germline V gene, CDR1 is SNHLY and CDR2 is FYNNEI. As DNA, the CDR3 is TGTGCCAGCAGTGAATTAGGGGGACGTACGAGTTACAATGAGCAGTTCTTC. Amino acid sequence: CASSELGGRTSYNEQFF.